The 14 T cell receptor beta chains given below trace back to one sample, sequenced in a study of T cell responses to AZD1222 COVID-19 vaccine. Repertoires were generated with immunoSEQ multiplex PCR, while TCRdb's copy carries only in-frame clones and drops some. The sample records some 130,000 clones, around four fifths being singletons. The sample in question was peripheral blood, obtained on day 0 of AZD1222 vaccination. These TCRs come from an adult in good health.

The CDR3 DNA is TGCGCCAGCAGCTTGGACGCTAGGGGTATAGATACGCAGTATTTT. It is translated as CASSLDARGIDTQYF. The rearrangement links TRBV5-1 to TRBJ2-3; perhaps TRBD1 as D (5 bases). There are 15 residues in the CDR3. The germline V gene has CDR1 SGHRS and CDR2 YFSETQ. Trimming took off 0 bases at V and 5 bases at J, with 13 bases between the two ends.

The chain carries TRBV15 and TRBJ2-1; D gene uncertain. Deletions cut 5 bases from V and 0 bases from J, with 11 bases between. Germline-derived CDR1 and CDR2 are LNHNV and YYDKDF (reference sequence). This CDR3 has 15 amino acids. The CDR3 bases are TGTGCCACCAGCCACCCTCCGAGCTCCTACAATGAGCAGTTCTTC. This gives the protein CATSHPPSSYNEQFF.

This rearrangement joins TRBV28 to TRBJ1-5; a possible D gene is TRBD1 (5 bases). Per the germline V gene, CDR1 is MDHEN and CDR2 is SYDVKM. The V and J ends lost 7 bases and 3 bases respectively, with 13 bases between them. This CDR3 has 14 amino acids. For the CDR3, the DNA is TGTGCCAGCATCCTCGGGGCACCCAATCAGCCCCAGCATTTT. Amino acid sequence: CASILGAPNQPQHF.

This clone has a handful of counts. V gene TRBV12-3 or TRBV12-4 combines with J gene TRBJ2-5; TRBD2 is a possible D gene (6 bases). This CDR3 has 13 amino acids. Trimming pared 6 bases from V and 4 bases from J, leaving 12 bases between. Here the CDR3 reads CASSLTGVETQYF. DNA of the CDR3: TGTGCCAGCAGCCTCACGGGGGTAGAGACCCAGTACTTC.

This chain joins TRBV6-5 and TRBJ2-2, with D tentatively TRBD1 (5 bases). Trimming took 6 bases from V and 6 from J, leaving 8 bases between them. The CDR3 length is 12 residues. Germline CDR1 is MNHEY and CDR2 is SVGAGI. CDR3 in DNA: TGTGCCAGCAGCAGGGTCGCCGGGGAGCTGTTTTTT. It translates to CASSRVAGELFF.

This rearrangement joins TRBV27 to TRBJ2-7; 8 bases are a match to TRBD1. Germline V gene sequence: CDR1 MNHEY, CDR2 SMNVEV (reference sequence). J was trimmed by 2 bases and V by 5 bases; bases with no gene match: 8. CDR3 length: 15 amino acids. CDR3 sequence: CASSPRTGRTYEQYF. In DNA form, the CDR3 reads TGTGCCAGCAGTCCCCGGACAGGGAGGACCTACGAGCAGTACTTC.

The gene calls are TRBV5-1 and TRBJ1-5; 8 nucleotides align to TRBD1. Germline V gene sequence: CDR1 SGHRS, CDR2 YFSETQ. After removal of 0 bases from V and 2 bases from J, the junction contained 7 bases not matched to a gene. The CDR3 covers 17 residues. CDR3 coding DNA: TGCGCCAGCAGCTTGGGTCCGACAGGGGAGGGCAATCAGCCCCAGCATTTT. Its protein is CASSLGPTGEGNQPQHF.

The chain couples TRBV7-2 to TRBJ1-5; no firm D call. The V gene's germline CDR1 is SGHTA and CDR2 FQGNSA. This CDR3 region has 14 residues. V was cut by 5 bases and J by 0 bases, with 8 bases left in between. The CDR3 here is CASSALVSNQPQHF. In DNA form, the CDR3 reads TGTGCCAGCAGCGCCCTGGTTAGCAATCAGCCCCAGCATTTT.

The chain is built from TRBV12-3 or TRBV12-4 and TRBJ1-2, with 12 bases aligning to TRBD1. J gave up 8 bases and V 6 bases, and 4 bases lay outside the gene matches. CDR3 length equals 13 residues. The CDR3 protein is CASSRGQGAGYTF. Written as DNA, the CDR3 is TGTGCCAGCAGCCGGGGACAGGGGGCCGGCTACACCTTC.

The chain joins TRBV18 to TRBJ1-5; 9 bases align to TRBD1. The germline V gene encodes CDR1 KGHSH and CDR2 LQKENI. J lost 1 base, V lost 5 bases, and 3 bases had no gene match. The CDR3 has 15 residues. The CDR3 sequence: CASSSDRGSNQPQHF. In DNA, the CDR3 is TGTGCCAGCTCATCGGACAGGGGAAGCAATCAGCCCCAGCATTTT.

The chain joins TRBV28 to TRBJ1-4; 9 positions agree with TRBD1. The CDR3 has 15 amino acids. The junction had 8 bases not matched to a gene; V was cut back by 4 bases and J by 8 bases. Per the germline V gene, CDR1 is MDHEN and CDR2 is SYDVKM. The CDR3 region is CASSSPGQGSEKLFF. CDR3 DNA: TGTGCCAGCAGTTCTCCGGGACAGGGTAGCGAAAAACTGTTTTTT.

The rearrangement uses TRBV7-3 and TRBJ1-1, with a tentative D call TRBD1 (5 bases). CDR3 length: 13 amino acids. The V and J ends lost 5 bases and 7 bases respectively, with 14 bases between them. The germline CDR1 and CDR2 sequences are SGHTA and FQGTGA. The CDR3 loop is CASSRLGVDEAFF. Here the CDR3 DNA reads TGTGCCAGCAGCCGCTTAGGGGTTGATGAAGCTTTCTTT.

The chain couples TRBV3-1 (or the pseudogene TRBV3-2) to TRBJ1-4; D remains ambiguous. Germline-derived CDR1 and CDR2 are LGHDT and YNNKEL (reference sequence). Trimming removed 4 bases from V and 8 bases from J, with 14 bases in between. This CDR3 has 14 amino acids. The CDR3 coding sequence is TGTGCCAGCAGCCTGCGGTCCATAAGCGAAAAACTGTTTTTT. Encoded protein: CASSLRSISEKLFF.

The chain recombines TRBV7-2 with TRBJ1-3, with D possibly being TRBD1 (5 bases). V dropped 1 base and J dropped 0 bases, with 13 bases sitting between them. This CDR3 has 17 residues. Germline lookup yields CDR1 SGHTA and CDR2 FQGNSA. The CDR3 loop is CASSLVGVPRSGNTIYF. The CDR3 bases are TGTGCCAGCAGCTTAGTAGGGGTGCCTCGCTCTGGAAACACCATATATTTT.